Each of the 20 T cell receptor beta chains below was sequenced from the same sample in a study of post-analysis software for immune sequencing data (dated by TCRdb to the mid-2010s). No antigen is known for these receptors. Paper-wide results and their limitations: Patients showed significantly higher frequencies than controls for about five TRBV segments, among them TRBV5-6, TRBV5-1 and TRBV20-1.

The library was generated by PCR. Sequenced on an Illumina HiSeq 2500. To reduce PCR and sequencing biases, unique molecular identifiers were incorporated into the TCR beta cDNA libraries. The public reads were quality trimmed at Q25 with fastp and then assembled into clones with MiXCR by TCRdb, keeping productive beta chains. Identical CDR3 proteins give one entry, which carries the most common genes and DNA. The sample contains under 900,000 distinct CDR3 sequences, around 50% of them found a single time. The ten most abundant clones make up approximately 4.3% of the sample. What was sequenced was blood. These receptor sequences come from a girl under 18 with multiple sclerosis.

The CDR3 bases are TGCGCCAGCAGCTTGGAGGGGTCCACTTACAATGAGCAGTTCTTC. Amino acids: CASSLEGSTYNEQFF. The genes are TRBV5-1 and TRBJ2-1; D might be TRBD1 (5 bases). Germline CDR1 reads SGHRS; CDR2 reads YFSETQ. The CDR3 has 15 amino acids. The V gene lost 0 bases and the J gene lost 4 bases, with 11 bases spanning the gap. Full variable domain (rest looked up from reference TRBV5-1 and TRBJ2-1): KAGVTQTPRYLIKTRGQQVTLSCSPISGHRSVSWYQQTPGQGLQFLFEYFSETQRNKGNFPGRFSGRQFSNSRSEMNVSTLELGDSALYLCASSLEGSTYNEQFFGPGTRLTVL.

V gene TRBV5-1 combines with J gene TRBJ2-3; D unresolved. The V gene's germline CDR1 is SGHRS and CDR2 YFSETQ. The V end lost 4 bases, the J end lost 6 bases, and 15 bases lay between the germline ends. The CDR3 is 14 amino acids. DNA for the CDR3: TGCGCCAGCAGCCCCCGGTCGGAGAAGGATACGCAGTATTTT. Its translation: CASSPRSEKDTQYF.

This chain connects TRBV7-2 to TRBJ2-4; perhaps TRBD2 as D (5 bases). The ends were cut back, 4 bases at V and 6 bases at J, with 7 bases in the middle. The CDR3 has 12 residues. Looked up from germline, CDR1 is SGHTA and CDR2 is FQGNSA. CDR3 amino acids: CASSSEGNIQYF. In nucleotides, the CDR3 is TGTGCCAGCAGCTCCGAGGGAAACATTCAGTACTTC.

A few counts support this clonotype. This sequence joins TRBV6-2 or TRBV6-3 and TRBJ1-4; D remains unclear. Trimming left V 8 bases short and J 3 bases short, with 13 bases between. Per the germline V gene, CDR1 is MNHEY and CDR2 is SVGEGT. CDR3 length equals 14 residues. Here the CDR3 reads CASRPVVANEKLFF. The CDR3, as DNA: TGTGCCAGCCGTCCGGTCGTCGCTAATGAAAAACTGTTTTTT.

The CDR3 sequence: CASSPGGIEQYF. The CDR3 region has the DNA TGTGCCAGCAGCCCGGGGGGTATCGAGCAGTACTTC. The chain uses TRBV7-9 and TRBJ2-7, with 7 bases identical to TRBD2. The CDR3 is made up of 12 amino acids. Germline V lookup: CDR1 SEHNR, CDR2 FQNEAQ (reference sequence). J gave up 6 bases and V 5 bases, and 4 bases lay outside the gene matches.

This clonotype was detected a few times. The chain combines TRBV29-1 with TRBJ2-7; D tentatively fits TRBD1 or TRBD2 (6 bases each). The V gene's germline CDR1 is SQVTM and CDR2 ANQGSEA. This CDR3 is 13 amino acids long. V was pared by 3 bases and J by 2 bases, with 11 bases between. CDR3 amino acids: CSVDEGEAYEQYF. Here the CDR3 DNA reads TGCAGCGTTGACGAGGGGGAGGCCTACGAGCAGTACTTC.

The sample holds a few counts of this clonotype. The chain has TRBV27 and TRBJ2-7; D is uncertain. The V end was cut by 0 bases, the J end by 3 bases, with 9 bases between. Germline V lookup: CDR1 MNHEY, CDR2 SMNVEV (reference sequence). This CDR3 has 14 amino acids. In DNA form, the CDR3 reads TGTGCCAGCAGTTTATCGCTGGGCAACTACGAGCAGTACTTC. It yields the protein CASSLSLGNYEQYF.

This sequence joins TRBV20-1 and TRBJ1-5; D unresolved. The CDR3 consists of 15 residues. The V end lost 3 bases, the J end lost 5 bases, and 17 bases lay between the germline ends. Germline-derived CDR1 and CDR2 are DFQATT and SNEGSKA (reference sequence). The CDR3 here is CSASPASAPDQPQHF. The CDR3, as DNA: TGCAGTGCTAGCCCCGCCTCGGCGCCCGATCAGCCCCAGCATTTT.

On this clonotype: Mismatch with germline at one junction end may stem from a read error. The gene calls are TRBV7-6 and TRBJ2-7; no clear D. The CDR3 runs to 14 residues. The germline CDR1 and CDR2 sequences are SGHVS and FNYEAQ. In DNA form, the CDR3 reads TGTGCCAGCAGCTTAGTTTCCGGGCCCTACGTGCAGTACTTC. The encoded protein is CASSLVSGPYVQYF.

The CDR3 bases are TGCAGTGCGGAGCCCTCGGACAGGAGCTCCTACAATGAGCAGTTCTTC. The encoded protein is CSAEPSDRSSYNEQFF. The genes are TRBV20-1 and TRBJ2-1; the match to TRBD1 covers 7 bases. Germline lookup yields CDR1 DFQATT and CDR2 SNEGSKA (reference sequence). V lost 6 bases to trimming and J lost 0 bases; unmatched junction nucleotides: 11. This CDR3 has 16 residues.

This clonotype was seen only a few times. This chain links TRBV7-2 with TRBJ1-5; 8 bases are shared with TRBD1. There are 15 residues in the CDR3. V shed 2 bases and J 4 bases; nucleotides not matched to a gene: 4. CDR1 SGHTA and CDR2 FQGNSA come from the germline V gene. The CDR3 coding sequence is TGTGCCAGCAGCTTACGGGACAGGTCTAATCAGCCCCAGCATTTT. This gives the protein CASSLRDRSNQPQHF.

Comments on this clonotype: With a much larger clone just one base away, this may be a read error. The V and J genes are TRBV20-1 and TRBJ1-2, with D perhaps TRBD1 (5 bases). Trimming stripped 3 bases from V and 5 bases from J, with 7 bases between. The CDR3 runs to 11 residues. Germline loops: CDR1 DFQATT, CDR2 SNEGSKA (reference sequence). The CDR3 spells CSARDKYGYTF. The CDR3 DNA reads TGCAGTGCTAGGGACAAATATGGCTACACCTTC.

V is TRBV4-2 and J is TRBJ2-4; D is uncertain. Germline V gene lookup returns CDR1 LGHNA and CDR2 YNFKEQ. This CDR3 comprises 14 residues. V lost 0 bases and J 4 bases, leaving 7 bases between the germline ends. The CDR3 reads CASSQDFQKNIQYF. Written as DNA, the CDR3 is TGTGCCAGCAGCCAAGATTTCCAAAAAAACATTCAGTACTTC.

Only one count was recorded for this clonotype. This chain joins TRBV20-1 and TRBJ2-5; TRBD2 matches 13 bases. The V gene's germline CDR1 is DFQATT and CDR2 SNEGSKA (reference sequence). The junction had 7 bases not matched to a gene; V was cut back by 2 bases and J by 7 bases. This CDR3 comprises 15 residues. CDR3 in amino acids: CSARRTSGSQGTQYF. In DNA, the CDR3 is TGCAGTGCTAGACGGACTAGCGGGAGCCAGGGGACCCAGTACTTC.

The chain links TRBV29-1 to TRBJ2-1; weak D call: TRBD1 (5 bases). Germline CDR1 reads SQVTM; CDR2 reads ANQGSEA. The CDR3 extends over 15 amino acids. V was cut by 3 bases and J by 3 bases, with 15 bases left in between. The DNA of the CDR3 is TGCAGCGTTGACACGCGCAGGGTCAGCTACAATGAGCAGTTCTTC. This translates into CSVDTRRVSYNEQFF.

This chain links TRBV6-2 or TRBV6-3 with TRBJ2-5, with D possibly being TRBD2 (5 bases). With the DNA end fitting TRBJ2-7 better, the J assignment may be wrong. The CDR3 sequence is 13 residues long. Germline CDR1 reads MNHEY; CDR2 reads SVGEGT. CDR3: CASSYVGDREQYF. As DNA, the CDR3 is TGTGCCAGCAGTTACGTCGGGGATCGCGAGCAGTACTTC.

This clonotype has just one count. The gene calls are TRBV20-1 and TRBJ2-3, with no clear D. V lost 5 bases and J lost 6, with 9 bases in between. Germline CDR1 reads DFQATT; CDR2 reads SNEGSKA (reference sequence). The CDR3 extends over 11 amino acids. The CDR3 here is CSALLGDTQYF. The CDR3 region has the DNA TGCAGTGCTCTACTGGGGGATACGCAGTATTTT.

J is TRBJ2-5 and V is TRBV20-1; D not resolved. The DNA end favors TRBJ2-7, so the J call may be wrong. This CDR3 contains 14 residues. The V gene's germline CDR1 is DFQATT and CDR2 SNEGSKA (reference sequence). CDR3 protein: CSAREGSAYYEQYF. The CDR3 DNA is TGCAGTGCTAGAGAAGGCTCTGCCTATTACGAGCAGTACTTC.

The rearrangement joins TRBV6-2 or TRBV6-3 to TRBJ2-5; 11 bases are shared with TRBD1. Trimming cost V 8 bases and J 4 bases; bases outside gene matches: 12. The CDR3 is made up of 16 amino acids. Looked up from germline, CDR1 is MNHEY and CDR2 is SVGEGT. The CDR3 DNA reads TGTGCCAGCGGACCTCGCTGGACAGGGGGCCGAGAGACCCAGTACTTC. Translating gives CASGPRWTGGRETQYF.

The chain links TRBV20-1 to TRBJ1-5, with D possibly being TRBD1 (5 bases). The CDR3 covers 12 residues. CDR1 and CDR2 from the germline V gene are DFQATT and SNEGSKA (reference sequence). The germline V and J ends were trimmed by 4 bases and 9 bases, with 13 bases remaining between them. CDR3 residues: CSATWGGRPQHF. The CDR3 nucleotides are TGCAGTGCTACGTGGGGGGGTCGGCCCCAGCATTTT.